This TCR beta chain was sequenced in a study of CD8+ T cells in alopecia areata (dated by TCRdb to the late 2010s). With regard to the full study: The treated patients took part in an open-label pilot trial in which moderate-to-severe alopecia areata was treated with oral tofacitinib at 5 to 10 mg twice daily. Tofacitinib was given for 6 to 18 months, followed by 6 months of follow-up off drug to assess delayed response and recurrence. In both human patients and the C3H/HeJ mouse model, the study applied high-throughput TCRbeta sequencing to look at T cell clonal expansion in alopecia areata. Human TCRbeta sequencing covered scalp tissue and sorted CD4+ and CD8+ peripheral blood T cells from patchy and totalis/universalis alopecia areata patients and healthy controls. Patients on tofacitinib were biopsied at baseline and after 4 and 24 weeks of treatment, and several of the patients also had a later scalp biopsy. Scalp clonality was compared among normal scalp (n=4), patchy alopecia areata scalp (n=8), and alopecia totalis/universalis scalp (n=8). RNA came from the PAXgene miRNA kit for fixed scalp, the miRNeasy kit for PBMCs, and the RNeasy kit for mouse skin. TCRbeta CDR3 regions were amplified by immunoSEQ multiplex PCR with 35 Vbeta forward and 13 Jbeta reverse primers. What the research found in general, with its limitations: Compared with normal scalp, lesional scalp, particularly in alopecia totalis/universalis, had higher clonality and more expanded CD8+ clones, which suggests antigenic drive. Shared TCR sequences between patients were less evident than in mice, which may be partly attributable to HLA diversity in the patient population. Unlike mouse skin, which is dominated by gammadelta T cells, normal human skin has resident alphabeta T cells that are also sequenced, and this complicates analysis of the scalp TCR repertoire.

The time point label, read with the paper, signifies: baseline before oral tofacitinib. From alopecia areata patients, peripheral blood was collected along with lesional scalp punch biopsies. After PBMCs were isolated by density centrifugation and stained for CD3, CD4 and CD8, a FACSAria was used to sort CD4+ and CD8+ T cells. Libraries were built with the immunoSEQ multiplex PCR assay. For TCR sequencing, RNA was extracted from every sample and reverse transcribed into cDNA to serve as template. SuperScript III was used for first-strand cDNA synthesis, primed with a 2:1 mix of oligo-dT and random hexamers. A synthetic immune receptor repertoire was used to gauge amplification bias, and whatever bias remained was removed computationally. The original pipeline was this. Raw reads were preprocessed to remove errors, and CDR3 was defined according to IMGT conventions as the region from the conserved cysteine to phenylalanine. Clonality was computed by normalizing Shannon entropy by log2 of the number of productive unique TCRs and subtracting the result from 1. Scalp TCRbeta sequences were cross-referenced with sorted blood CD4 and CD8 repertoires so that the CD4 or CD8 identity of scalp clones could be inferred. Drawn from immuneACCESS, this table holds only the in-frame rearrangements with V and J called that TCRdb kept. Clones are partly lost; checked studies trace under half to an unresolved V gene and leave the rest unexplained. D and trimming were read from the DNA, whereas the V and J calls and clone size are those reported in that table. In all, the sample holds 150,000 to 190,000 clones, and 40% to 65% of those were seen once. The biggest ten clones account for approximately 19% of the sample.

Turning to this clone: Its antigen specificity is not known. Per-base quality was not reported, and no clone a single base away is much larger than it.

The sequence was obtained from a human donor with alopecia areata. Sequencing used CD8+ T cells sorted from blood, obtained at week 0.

CDR3 region: CAISGWQGEGANYGYTF. The DNA sequence follows: TGTGCCATCAGTGGCTGGCAGGGGGAAGGTGCTAACTATGGCTACACCTTC. Here the chain combines TRBV10-3 and TRBJ1-2; TRBD1 aligns with 7 central bases. Trimmed from V: 4 bases; trimmed from J: 0 bases; junction bases lacking a gene match: 11. Its CDR3 holds 17 amino acids, cysteine through phenylalanine. Only the CDR3 DNA is retained, 51 bases long and in frame from the first base. From the germline V gene, CDR1 is ENHRY and CDR2 is SYGVKD.